The present T cell receptor beta chain was sequenced within a study of T cell responses to AZD1222 COVID-19 vaccine (dated by TCRdb to 2020 to 2023). About the investigation overall: A total of 230 to 250 trial participants underwent TCR sequencing, of whom about 200 received two doses of AZD1222 and some 26 received two doses of the MenACWY control vaccine. Trial participants were enrolled into age subgroups of 18-55, 56-69 and 70-plus years, which contained roughly 140, 27 and 60 TCR-sequenced participants, respectively.

Notes on this clone: Its target antigen remains unknown. Per-nucleotide qualities are absent, and no much larger clonotype sits a single base away.

The CDR3 regions of human TCRbeta chains were analyzed by immunosequencing. The authors' analysis ran thus. Repertoire TCRs were matched against a reference library of SARS-CoV-2-specific TCRs generated with the MIRA antigen-specificity platform. Breadth was defined as the fraction of unique TCRs that were SARS-CoV-2-associated. Depth was defined as the fraction of total T cells that were SARS-CoV-2-associated. Using the MIRA data, each spike-specific TCR was mapped to the spike region that the TCR reacts to and placed in a CD4 or CD8 class. Log10-transformed breadth and depth values were compared by one-way ANOVA with Sidak's multiple comparisons tests. The table was pulled from immuneACCESS by TCRdb, which kept in-frame rearrangements only. Such tables lose some clones; where checked, under half of the loss comes from unresolved V genes, and the rest has no known cause. V and J calls and clone size are those listed in that table; D and trimming were worked out from the DNA. Recorded for this sample are 40,000 to 60,000 clones; roughly 80% of them occurred a single time. In total, the top ten clones hold roughly 20% of the sample.

Summary of the overall study and its limitations: The 56-69-year group was small, and its depth increase did not reach significance, likely because of low power. Only a handful of AZD1222 recipients were SARS-CoV-2 seropositive at baseline, limiting conclusions about previously exposed vaccinees. Because no samples from the day 14 peak response were available, repertoires could be characterized only after the peak T cell response. The vaccine-associated CD4 TCRs covered the entire spike protein, and the dominant responses fell in regions 160-218 and 743-854. After two AZD1222 doses, spike-specific TCR breadth and depth were significantly higher than at day 0 and than in MenACWY recipients. Epitopes outside the regions mutated in the B.1.351 and B.1.1.7 variants were reportedly recognized by nearly half of the unique spike-specific TCRs. Participants were mostly white British, with more females than males. The authors suggested clonal diversity may have been underestimated.

In the paper's terms, the time point label means: baseline before first vaccination. The sample's treatment or condition label, decoded: meningococcal conjugate vaccine given as trial control. Samples from vaccinated people were obtained from the UK trials COV001 and COV002, which included a single-blind randomized controlled phase 2/3 trial of AZD1222 (ChAdOx1 nCoV-19) in healthy adults. For TCRbeta chain sequencing, PBMC samples from trial participants were taken at day 0 and at day 28 after the second dose. The CDR3 starts with the cysteine, ends with the phenylalanine, and has 16 residues. Of all the DNA, just the CDR3 is kept, 48 bases in frame from base 1. Germline trimming: 5 bases from V, 7 bases from J; junction bases outside gene matches: 7. As encoded in the germline V gene, CDR1 is KGHSH while CDR2 is LQKENI.

This sequence originates from an adult in good health. The sequence joins TRBV18 to TRBJ2-1, and 14 junctional nucleotides match TRBD2. The material sequenced was peripheral blood, taken on day 0 of MenACWY control vaccination. The CDR3 region: CASSSRLAGGQNEQFF. The DNA reads TGTGCCAGCTCAAGCCGACTAGCGGGGGGGCAGAATGAGCAGTTCTTC.